What follows is one T cell receptor beta chain and its context. Its antigen is unidentified. Each CDR3 protein gets one entry after TCRdb re-called the reads with MiXCR. The table records 750,000 to 900,000 distinct CDR3 sequences, about 27% of them present only once. The V end lost 5 bases, the J end lost 1 base, and 8 bases lay between the germline ends. This CDR3 is 14 amino acids long. These data belong to a study of T cell repertoires in cytomegalovirus infection. Study information: CMV infection plus the matching HLA type was flagged by public TCR beta signatures. Findings and caveats of the study: Across the ex vivo response, the dominant clonotypes were HLA-C-restricted CMV-specific TCR beta clonotypes.

The clonotype originates from a human donor in good health (CMV status not recorded). Some clones in this sample may be carry-over from other donors' samples. The chain joins TRBV12-3 or TRBV12-4 to TRBJ2-2; the D is unclear. Sequences were derived from cultured CD8+ T cells from PBMCs, sampled from culture after CMV antigen stimulation. In DNA form, the CDR3 reads TGTGCCAGCAGTGCCACCGGGAACACCGGGGAGCTGTTTTTT. Its protein product is CASSATGNTGELFF.